This entry features one T cell receptor (beta chain) sequence. No antigen is known for it. This entry belongs to a study of T cell responses to AZD1222 COVID-19 vaccine. General observations from the study: Spike-specific TCR depth and breadth grew after two AZD1222 doses.

Using immunoSEQ multiplex PCR, the repertoire was profiled, and TCRdb retains in-frame clones only, with some absent. Altogether about 190,000 clones are present, around 90% being singletons, with the ten largest covering around 3.6%. CDR1 and CDR2 from the germline V gene are SQVTM and ANQGSEA. This CDR3 region has 15 residues. V was shortened by 8 bases and J by 7 bases, with 24 bases between the two germline ends. The chain couples TRBV29-1 to TRBJ2-1; possible D gene TRBD1, 6 bases. Sequences were derived from peripheral blood, sampled 28 days after the second dose of the MenACWY control vaccine. The receptor was isolated from an adult who received the MenACWY meningococcal vaccine as a control. The CDR3 DNA sequence: TGCAGCTCTGTCGGGTTTAGGGGGAGTGGGAATGAGCAGTTCTTC. The encoded protein is CSSVGFRGSGNEQFF.